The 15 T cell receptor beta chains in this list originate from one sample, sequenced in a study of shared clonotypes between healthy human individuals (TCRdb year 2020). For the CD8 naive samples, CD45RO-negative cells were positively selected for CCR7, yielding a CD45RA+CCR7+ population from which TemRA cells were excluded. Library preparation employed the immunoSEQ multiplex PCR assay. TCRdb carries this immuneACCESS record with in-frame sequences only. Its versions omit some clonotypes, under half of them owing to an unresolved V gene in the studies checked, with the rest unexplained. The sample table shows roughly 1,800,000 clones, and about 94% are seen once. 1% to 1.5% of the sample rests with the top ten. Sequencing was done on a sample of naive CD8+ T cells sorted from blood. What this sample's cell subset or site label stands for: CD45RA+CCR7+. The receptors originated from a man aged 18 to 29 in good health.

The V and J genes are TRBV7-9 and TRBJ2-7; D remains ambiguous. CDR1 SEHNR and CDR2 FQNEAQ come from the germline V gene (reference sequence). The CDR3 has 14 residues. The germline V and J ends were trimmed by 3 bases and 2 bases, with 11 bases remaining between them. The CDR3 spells CASSFPLGPYEQYF. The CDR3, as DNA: TGTGCCAGCAGCTTCCCCCTAGGGCCCTACGAGCAGTACTTC.

This CDR3 is CSVAREYNEQFF. The CDR3 DNA sequence: TGCAGCGTTGCGCGGGAGTACAATGAGCAGTTCTTC. The rearrangement links TRBV29-1 to TRBJ2-1; 7 nucleotides match TRBD2. Losses at the gene ends were 4 bases for V and 4 bases for J; bases not matched to a gene: 1. Per the germline V gene, CDR1 is SQVTM and CDR2 is ANQGSEA. The CDR3 contains 12 residues.

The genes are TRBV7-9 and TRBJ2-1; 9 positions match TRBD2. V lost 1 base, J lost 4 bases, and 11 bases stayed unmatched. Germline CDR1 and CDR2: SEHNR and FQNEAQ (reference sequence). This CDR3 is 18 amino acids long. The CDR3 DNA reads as TGTGCCAGCAGCTTAGTCGGTACCGTGCGGGAGGGATACAATGAGCAGTTCTTC. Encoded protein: CASSLVGTVREGYNEQFF. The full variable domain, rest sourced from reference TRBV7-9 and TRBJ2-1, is DTGVSQNPRHKITKRGQNVTFRCDPISEHNRLYWYRQTLGQGPEFLTYFQNEAQLEKSRLLSDRFSAERPKGSFSTLEIQRTEQGDSAMYLCASSLVGTVREGYNEQFFGPGTRLTVL.

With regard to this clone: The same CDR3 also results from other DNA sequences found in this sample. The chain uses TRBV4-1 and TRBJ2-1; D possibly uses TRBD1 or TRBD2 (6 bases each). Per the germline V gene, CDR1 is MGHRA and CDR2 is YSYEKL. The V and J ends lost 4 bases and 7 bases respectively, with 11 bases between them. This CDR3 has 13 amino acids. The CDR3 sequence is CASSPRGGNEQFF. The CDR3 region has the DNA TGCGCCAGCAGCCCCCGAGGGGGGAATGAGCAGTTCTTC.

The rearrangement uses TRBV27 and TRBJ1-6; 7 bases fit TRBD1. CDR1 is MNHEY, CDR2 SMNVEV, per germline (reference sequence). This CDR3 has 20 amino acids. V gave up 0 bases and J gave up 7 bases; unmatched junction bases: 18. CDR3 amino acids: CASSLSPYRGAVVGNSPLHF. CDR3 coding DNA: TGTGCCAGCAGTTTATCCCCGTACAGGGGAGCGGTGGTGGGGAATTCACCCCTCCACTTT.

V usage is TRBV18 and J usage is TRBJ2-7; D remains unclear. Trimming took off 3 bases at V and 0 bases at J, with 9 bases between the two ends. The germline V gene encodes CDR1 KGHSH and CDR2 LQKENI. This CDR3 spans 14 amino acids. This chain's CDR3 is CASSPATASYEQYF. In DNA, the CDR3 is TGTGCCAGCTCACCGGCGACGGCCTCCTACGAGCAGTACTTC.

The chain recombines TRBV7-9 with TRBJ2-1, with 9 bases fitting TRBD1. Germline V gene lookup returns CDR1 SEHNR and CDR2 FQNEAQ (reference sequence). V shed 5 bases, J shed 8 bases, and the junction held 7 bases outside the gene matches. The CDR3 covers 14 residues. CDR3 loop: CASSPGTGWDEQFF. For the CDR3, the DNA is TGTGCCAGCAGCCCAGGGACAGGGTGGGATGAGCAGTTCTTC.

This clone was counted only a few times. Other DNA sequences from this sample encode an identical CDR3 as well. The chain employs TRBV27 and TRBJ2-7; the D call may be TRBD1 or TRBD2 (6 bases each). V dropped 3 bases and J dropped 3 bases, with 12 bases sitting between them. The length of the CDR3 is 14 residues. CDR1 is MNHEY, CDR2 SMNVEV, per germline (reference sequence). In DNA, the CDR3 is TGTGCCAGCAGTTTTCGGGGGCCGGGCTACGAGCAGTACTTC. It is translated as CASSFRGPGYEQYF.

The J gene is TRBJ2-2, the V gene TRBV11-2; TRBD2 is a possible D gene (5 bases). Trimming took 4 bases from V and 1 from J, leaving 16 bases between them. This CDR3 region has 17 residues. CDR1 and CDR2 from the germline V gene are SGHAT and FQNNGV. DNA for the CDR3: TGTGCCAGCAGCTGGCCCCGAGGAGCGGAGAACACCGGGGAGCTGTTTTTT. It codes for CASSWPRGAENTGELFF.

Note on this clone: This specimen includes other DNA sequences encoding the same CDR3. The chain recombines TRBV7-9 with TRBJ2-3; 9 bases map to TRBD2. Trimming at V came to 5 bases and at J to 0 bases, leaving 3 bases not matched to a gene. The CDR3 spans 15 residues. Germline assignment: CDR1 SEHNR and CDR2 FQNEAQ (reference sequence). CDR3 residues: CASSRTSGSTDTQYF. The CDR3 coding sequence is TGTGCCAGCAGCCGTACTAGCGGGAGCACAGATACGCAGTATTTT.

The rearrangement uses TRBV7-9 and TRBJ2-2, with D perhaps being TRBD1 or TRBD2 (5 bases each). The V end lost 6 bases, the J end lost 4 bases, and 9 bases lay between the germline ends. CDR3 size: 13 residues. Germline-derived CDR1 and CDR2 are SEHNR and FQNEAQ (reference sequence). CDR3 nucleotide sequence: TGTGCCAGCAGTTCAGGGAGCACCGGGGAGCTGTTTTTT. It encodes CASSSGSTGELFF.

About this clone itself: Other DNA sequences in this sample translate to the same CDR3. This chain's CDR3 is CASSMDSSYEQYF. Written as DNA, the CDR3 is TGTGCCAGCAGCATGGACAGCTCCTACGAGCAGTACTTC. The rearrangement joins TRBV5-6 to TRBJ2-7; tentatively, D is TRBD1 (6 bases). Germline CDR1 and CDR2: SGHDT and YYEEEE. The CDR3 has 13 amino acids. Deletions cut 4 bases from V and 0 bases from J, with 8 bases between.

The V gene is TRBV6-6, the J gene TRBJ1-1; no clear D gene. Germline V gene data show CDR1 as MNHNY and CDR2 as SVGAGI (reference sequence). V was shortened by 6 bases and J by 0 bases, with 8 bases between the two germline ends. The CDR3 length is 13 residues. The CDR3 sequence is CASSSDMNTEAFF. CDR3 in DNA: TGTGCCAGCAGCTCGGATATGAACACTGAAGCTTTCTTT.

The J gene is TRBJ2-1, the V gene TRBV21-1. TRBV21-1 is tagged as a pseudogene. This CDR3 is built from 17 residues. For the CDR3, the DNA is TGTGCCAGCAGCAATAGGCGAGGAGGGGGTATAAACAATGAGCAGTTCTTC. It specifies CASSNRRGGGINNEQFF.

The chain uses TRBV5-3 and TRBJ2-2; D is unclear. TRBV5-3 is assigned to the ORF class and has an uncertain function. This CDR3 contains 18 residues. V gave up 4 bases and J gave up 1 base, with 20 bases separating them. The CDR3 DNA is TGTGCCAGAAGCCCCACCGGGCAGAGACCGGAGAACACCGGGGAGCTGTTTTTT. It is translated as CARSPTGQRPENTGELFF.